The 9 T cell receptor beta chains listed next were all sequenced from one sample in a study of cytomegalovirus exposure and HLA in healthy donors listed by TCRdb under 2017. The library was generated by the immunoSEQ multiplex PCR assay. For the multiplex PCR, a mixture combining 60 forward primers for TCR Vbeta segments and 13 reverse primers for TCR Jbeta segments was used. The immuneACCESS repertoire file appears here via TCRdb, limited to in-frame rearrangements. These files lack a portion of the clones; in checked studies, under half of the deficit traces to unresolved V genes, and the cause of the others is not known. The sample yields some 200,000 clones; just under 70% were counted once. Of the sample, about 2.5% falls within the top ten clones. Sample: PBMCs. These TCRs come from a man aged 40-55 years in good health and CMV-seropositive.

The chain combines TRBV19 with TRBJ2-2; TRBD2 aligns across 11 bases. CDR3 length: 17 residues. Germline V CDR1 and CDR2: LNHDA, SQIVND (reference sequence). Trimming at V came to 1 base and at J to 2 bases, leaving 3 bases not matched to a gene. Here the CDR3 DNA reads TGTGCCAGTAGTATAGGGCTAGCGGGGGGAAACACCGGGGAGCTGTTTTTT. Amino acid sequence: CASSIGLAGGNTGELFF.

This CDR3 is CARSLDPTGWEETQYF. The CDR3 coding sequence is TGTGCCAGAAGCTTGGATCCGACAGGATGGGAAGAGACCCAGTACTTC. The chain combines TRBV5-3 with TRBJ2-5, with D possibly TRBD1 on 6 matching bases. TRBV5-3 is placed among ORFs of uncertain function. Deletions cut 0 bases from V and 3 bases from J, with 15 bases between. The CDR3 extends over 16 amino acids.

This clone occurred a few times. The CDR3 sequence: CASSGGTSGGRDTQYF. The CDR3 nucleotides read TGCGCCAGCAGCGGTGGGACTAGCGGGGGGCGGGATACGCAGTATTTT. V gene TRBV5-1 combines with J gene TRBJ2-3, with 15 bases matching TRBD2. The ends lost 4 bases at V and 6 bases at J; junction bases unmatched: 6. The CDR3 totals 16 residues. CDR1 is SGHRS, CDR2 YFSETQ, per germline.

The chain has TRBV5-4 and TRBJ1-1; no reliable D call. CDR1 and CDR2 (germline): SGHNT, YYREEE (reference sequence). V was pared by 3 bases and J by 8 bases, with 14 bases between. This CDR3 is 13 amino acids long. CDR3 DNA: TGTGCCAGCAGCTCCAGTGGCCGATTCGAAGCTTTCTTT. Protein product: CASSSSGRFEAFF.

This chain links TRBV19 with TRBJ1-2; a weak D match, TRBD1 (6 bases). V shed 3 bases and J shed 4 bases, with 12 bases lying between them. The germline gives CDR1 LNHDA, CDR2 SQIVND (reference sequence). This CDR3 has 14 amino acids. The CDR3 DNA reads TGTGCCAGTAGTATGTGGGACACGGCCTATGGCTACACCTTC. It encodes CASSMWDTAYGYTF.

This clone was observed a handful of times. The genes are TRBV28 and TRBJ2-7; 9 bases are shared with TRBD1. Germline V gives CDR1 MDHEN, CDR2 SYDVKM. Trimming took 3 bases from V and 3 from J; bases not matched to a gene: 9. This CDR3 comprises 16 residues. CDR3 in DNA: TGTGCCAGCAGTTTCGTTCCGGGACAGGGTGACTACGAGCAGTACTTC. It is translated as CASSFVPGQGDYEQYF.

This clone was seen more than once but under ten times. The J gene is TRBJ1-1, the V gene TRBV5-1, with 9 bases aligning to TRBD1. Germline V CDR1 and CDR2: SGHRS, YFSETQ. V was pared by 4 bases and J by 5 bases, with 6 bases of the junction left unmatched. The CDR3 totals 14 residues. This CDR3 is CASSPDRGWTEAFF. Here the CDR3 DNA reads TGCGCCAGCAGCCCGGACAGGGGATGGACTGAAGCTTTCTTT.

The chain couples TRBV6-1 to TRBJ1-2; 7 bases match TRBD1. With V trimmed by 5 bases and J by 2 bases, 2 bases remained unmatched. Germline-derived CDR1 and CDR2 are MNHNS and SASEGT. The CDR3 runs to 13 residues. The CDR3 DNA is TGTGCCAGCAGTCAGACAGGGAACTATGGCTACACCTTC. It translates to CASSQTGNYGYTF.

V and J are TRBV23-1 and TRBJ1-5, with TRBD1 matching 11 bases. TRBV23-1 is an ORF for which the function is uncertain. Trimming at V came to 5 bases and at J to 0 bases, leaving 9 bases not matched to a gene. The length of the CDR3 is 18 residues. In nucleotides, the CDR3 is TGCGCCAGCAGTTCCCGGACAGGGGGCAGGCATAGCAATCAGCCCCAGCATTTT. Protein: CASSSRTGGRHSNQPQHF.